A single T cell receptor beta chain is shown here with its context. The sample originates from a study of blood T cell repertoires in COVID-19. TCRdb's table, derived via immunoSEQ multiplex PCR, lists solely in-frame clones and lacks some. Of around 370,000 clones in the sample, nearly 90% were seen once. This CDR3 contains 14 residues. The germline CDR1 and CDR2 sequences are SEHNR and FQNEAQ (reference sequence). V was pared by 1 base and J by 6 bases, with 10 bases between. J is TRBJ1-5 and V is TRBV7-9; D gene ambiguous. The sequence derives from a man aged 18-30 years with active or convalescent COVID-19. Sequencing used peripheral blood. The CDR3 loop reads CASSLGSGSQPQHF. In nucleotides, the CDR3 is TGTGCCAGCAGCTTAGGTTCGGGGTCTCAGCCCCAGCATTTT.